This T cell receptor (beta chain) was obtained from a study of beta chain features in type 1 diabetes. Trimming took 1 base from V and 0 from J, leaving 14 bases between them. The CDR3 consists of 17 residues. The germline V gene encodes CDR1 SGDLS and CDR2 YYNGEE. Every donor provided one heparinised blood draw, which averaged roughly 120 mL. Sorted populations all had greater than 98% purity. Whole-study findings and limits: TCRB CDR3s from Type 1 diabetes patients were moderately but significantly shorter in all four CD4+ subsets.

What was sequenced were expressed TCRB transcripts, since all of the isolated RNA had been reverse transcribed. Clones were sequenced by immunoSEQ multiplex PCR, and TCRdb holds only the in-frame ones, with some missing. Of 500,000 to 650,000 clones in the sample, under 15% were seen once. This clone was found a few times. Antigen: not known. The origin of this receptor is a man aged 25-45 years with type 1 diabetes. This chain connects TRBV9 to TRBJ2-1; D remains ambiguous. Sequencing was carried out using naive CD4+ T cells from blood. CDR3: CASSVSNQLSSYNEQFF. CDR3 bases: TGTGCCAGCAGCGTAAGTAACCAACTGAGCTCCTACAATGAGCAGTTCTTC.